This entry lists 5 T cell receptor beta chains sequenced from one sample in a study of T-cell reconstitution after alpha-beta-depleted transplantation in children. The TCRbeta library was prepared with unique molecular identifiers. TCRdb reanalysed the PCR reads using MiXCR and keeps one entry per CDR3 protein. Among 540,000 or so distinct CDR3 sequences, 20% to 25% were seen once, and the ten largest hold 12% to 15%. Specimen: PBMCs, mostly from graft donor cells, collected 360 days after TCRalphabeta/CD19-depleted stem cell transplant. The receptors here all came from a boy under two years old who had a stem cell transplant for acute myeloid leukemia, so the T cells may come from the graft donor.

The table lists this clonotype with a few counts. This chain links TRBV12-3 or TRBV12-4 with TRBJ1-2; D is undetermined. CDR3 size: 13 residues. V lost 6 bases and J lost 0, with 8 bases in between. This chain's CDR3 is CASSEGTNYGYTF. CDR3 coding DNA: TGTGCCAGCAGCGAAGGGACTAACTATGGCTACACCTTC.

This clonotype was seen a handful of times. V gene TRBV7-3 combines with J gene TRBJ2-3; a weak D match, TRBD2 (6 bases). Trimming stripped 2 bases from V and 0 bases from J, with 15 bases between. The CDR3 consists of 17 residues. The germline V gene has CDR1 SGHTA and CDR2 FQGTGA. The CDR3 spells CASSLWASVPSTDTQYF. The CDR3 region has the DNA TGTGCCAGCAGCTTATGGGCTAGCGTTCCTAGCACAGATACGCAGTATTTT. The full variable domain, completed using reference TRBV7-3 and TRBJ2-3, is GAGVSQTPSNKVTEKGKYVELRCDPISGHTALYWYRQSLGQGPEFLIYFQGTGAADDSGLPNDRFFAVRPEGSVSTLKIQRTERGDSAVYLCASSLWASVPSTDTQYFGPGTRLTVL.

The gene calls are TRBV6-1 and TRBJ2-7; 10 nucleotides align to TRBD1. V lost 6 bases and J lost 0; bases outside the gene matches: 5. The germline V gene has CDR1 MNHNS and CDR2 SASEGT. The CDR3 extends over 15 amino acids. The CDR3 DNA reads TGTGCCAGCAGCCCGGGACAGGGGCTCTCCTACGAGCAGTACTTC. Its translation: CASSPGQGLSYEQYF.

This clonotype has just a few counts. The chain combines TRBV6-1 with TRBJ1-5, with 9 bases aligning to TRBD1. The trim removed 4 bases at V and 4 bases at J, leaving 8 bases unmatched. The CDR3 sequence is 16 residues long. CDR1 and CDR2 from the germline V gene are MNHNS and SASEGT. In DNA form, the CDR3 reads TGTGCCAGCAGTGTCAGCCCGGGACAGGGTAATCAGCCCCAGCATTTT. Translated: CASSVSPGQGNQPQHF.

The chain employs TRBV6-5 and TRBJ1-2; unclear D gene. Germline lookup yields CDR1 MNHEY and CDR2 SVGAGI. Trimming stripped 0 bases from V and 6 bases from J, with 11 bases between. This CDR3 is 14 amino acids long. Here the CDR3 reads CASSYSRRTNGYTF. Written as DNA, the CDR3 is TGTGCCAGCAGTTACTCAAGGCGGACGAATGGCTACACCTTC.